Listed here are 21 T cell receptor beta chains from one sample, sequenced in a study of T-cell reconstitution after alpha-beta-depleted transplantation in children. For TCRbeta, the library was prepared with unique molecular identifiers. TCRdb analysed the PCR reads with MiXCR anew, one entry per CDR3 protein. The sample lists a few hundred thousand distinct CDR3 sequences, under 13% occurring once. The source was PBMCs, collected before TCRalphabeta/CD19-depleted stem cell transplant. The origin of the receptors is a child under two years old with acute myeloid leukemia, due to receive a stem cell transplant.

This clonotype was observed many times. This chain joins TRBV5-1 and TRBJ2-3; no reliable D call. V was clipped by 3 bases and J by 3 bases, with 8 bases between them. Germline V lookup: CDR1 SGHRS, CDR2 YFSETQ. This CDR3 is 13 amino acids long. The CDR3 DNA sequence: TGCGCCAGCAGCTGGCAAACTACAGATACGCAGTATTTT. Translation: CASSWQTTDTQYF. The whole variable domain, filled in from reference TRBV5-1 and TRBJ2-3, reads KAGVTQTPRYLIKTRGQQVTLSCSPISGHRSVSWYQQTPGQGLQFLFEYFSETQRNKGNFPGRFSGRQFSNSRSEMNVSTLELGDSALYLCASSWQTTDTQYFGPGTRLTVL.

For this clonotype: Possible read error: a much larger clone is one base away. The chain couples TRBV29-1 to TRBJ2-2, with D hard to call. Germline CDR1 SQVTM, CDR2 ANQGSEA. The CDR3 totals 15 residues. The V gene lost 5 bases and the J gene lost 0 bases, with 13 bases spanning the gap. The CDR3 sequence is CSVLIHGSNTGELFF. CDR3 sequence (DNA): TGCAGCGTTTTAATTCACGGCTCGAACACCGGGGAGCTGTTTTTT.

Many counts were recorded for this clonotype. The chain employs TRBV30 and TRBJ1-2, with a weak D call TRBD1 (5 bases). Germline V CDR1 and CDR2: GTSNPN, SVGIG (reference sequence). The V gene lost 1 base and the J gene lost 7 bases, with 10 bases spanning the gap. The CDR3 extends over 12 amino acids. The CDR3, as DNA: TGTGCCTGGAGTGGGGGGGACGGTGGCTACACCTTC. Translated: CAWSGGDGGYTF.

This clonotype was picked up a small number of times. This may stem from a read error, because a much larger clone lies one nucleotide away. The CDR3 here is CVSSFQQLNTEAFF. The CDR3 nucleotides read TGTGTCAGCAGCTTTCAACAGCTGAACACTGAAGCTTTCTTT. This chain connects TRBV7-9 to TRBJ1-1; D not resolved. CDR1 is SEHNR, CDR2 FQNEAQ, per germline (reference sequence). The CDR3 covers 14 residues.

In this sample, this clonotype turned up many times. This rearrangement joins TRBV20-1 to TRBJ2-7; no clear D. This CDR3 spans 13 amino acids. The V end was cut by 5 bases, the J end by 3 bases, with 14 bases between. The germline V gene has CDR1 DFQATT and CDR2 SNEGSKA (reference sequence). CDR3: CSAPPRAHYEQYF. DNA of the CDR3: TGCAGTGCTCCCCCTCGGGCCCACTACGAGCAGTACTTC.

In this sample, this clonotype turned up many times. The V call is TRBV12-3 or TRBV12-4, the J call TRBJ2-1; 11 positions agree with TRBD1. This CDR3 comprises 18 residues. Trimming took 2 bases from V and 0 from J; bases not matched to a gene: 6. CDR3 protein: CASSLSSGTGGSYNEQFF. For the CDR3, the DNA is TGTGCCAGCAGTTTATCCTCCGGGACAGGGGGCTCCTACAATGAGCAGTTCTTC.

This clonotype occurred many times. The chain employs TRBV20-1 and TRBJ2-1, with 12 bases that match TRBD2. The CDR3 runs to 15 residues. The germline gives CDR1 DFQATT, CDR2 SNEGSKA (reference sequence). With 5 bases clipped from V and 6 bases from J, the junction kept 8 bases outside the gene matches. CDR3 in DNA: TGCAGTGCTTTACTAGCGGGAGGAGCCCGCAATGAGCAGTTCTTC. It specifies CSALLAGGARNEQFF.

The V call is TRBV7-8, the J call TRBJ1-2; 10 bases are shared with TRBD1. This CDR3 has 15 residues. Germline V lookup: CDR1 SGHVS, CDR2 FQNEAQ. Trimming removed 2 bases from V and 8 bases from J; junction bases left unmatched: 8. CDR3 nucleotides: TGTGCCAGCAGCTTAAATGACAGGGGGCTAGGGGGCTACACCTTC. Its translation is CASSLNDRGLGGYTF.

This clonotype was seen many times. The chain joins TRBV12-3 or TRBV12-4 to TRBJ2-2; D remains unclear. The CDR3 length is 16 residues. Between the trimmed V and J ends, which lost 3 bases and 4 bases, there was a span of 15 bases. The CDR3 region has the DNA TGTGCCAGCAGTTTTCGGGTCTTATCGGGCACCGGGGAGCTGTTTTTT. It codes for CASSFRVLSGTGELFF.

The table lists this clonotype with many counts. V usage is TRBV20-1 and J usage is TRBJ2-7, with a weak D call TRBD2 (6 bases). Germline loops: CDR1 DFQATT, CDR2 SNEGSKA (reference sequence). The CDR3 loop spans 13 amino acids. Trimming shortened V by 3 bases and J by 3 bases, and 12 bases separated the two germline ends. The CDR3, as DNA: TGCAGTGCTAGTACGGGAGTTGGCTACGAGCAGTACTTC. Translating it yields CSASTGVGYEQYF.

In its sample, this clonotype was seen a few times. This chain's CDR3 is CASSLGLAGAAHTDTQYF. The CDR3 nucleotides are TGTGCCAGCAGCTTAGGACTAGCGGGAGCCGCACACACAGATACGCAGTATTTT. The chain employs TRBV5-5 and TRBJ2-3; TRBD2 matches 13 bases. This CDR3 has 18 residues. Germline assignment: CDR1 SGHKS and CDR2 YYEKEE (reference sequence). The V gene end was trimmed by 2 bases and the J gene end by 2 bases; junction bases not matched to a gene: 8.

The rearrangement joins TRBV7-7 to TRBJ2-5, with D hard to call. V gave up 8 bases and J gave up 2 bases, with 9 bases separating them. Germline assignment: CDR1 SSHAT and CDR2 FNYEAQ (reference sequence). CDR3 length equals 12 residues. DNA of the CDR3: TGTGCCAGCGGAGAGACTCAAGAGACCCAGTACTTC. Residues: CASGETQETQYF.

This clonotype was seen ten or more times. The rearrangement links TRBV20-1 to TRBJ2-5; TRBD2 matches at 14 bases. The length of the CDR3 is 15 residues. Germline lookup yields CDR1 DFQATT and CDR2 SNEGSKA (reference sequence). Unmatched junction bases numbered 8, after V lost 6 bases and J lost 5 bases. The CDR3 here is CSAGTSGRASETQYF. The CDR3 coding sequence is TGCAGTGCGGGGACTAGCGGGAGAGCATCGGAGACCCAGTACTTC.

This clonotype appeared many times. The chain couples TRBV15 to TRBJ1-5; 7 bases agree with TRBD1. The CDR3 has 15 residues. V shed 5 bases and J 6 bases; nucleotides not matched to a gene: 10. Germline-derived CDR1 and CDR2 are LNHNV and YYDKDF (reference sequence). The CDR3 sequence: CATSWGWAGGQPQHF. The CDR3 coding sequence is TGTGCCACCAGCTGGGGATGGGCAGGGGGTCAGCCCCAGCATTTT.

The chain recombines TRBV20-1 with TRBJ2-1, with 11 bases identical to TRBD2. The V gene end was trimmed by 2 bases and the J gene end by 1 base; junction bases not matched to a gene: 4. This CDR3 is 16 amino acids long. CDR1 DFQATT and CDR2 SNEGSKA come from the germline V gene (reference sequence). CDR3 bases: TGCAGTGCTAGATCATCTAGCGGGAGGTCCTACAATGAGCAGTTCTTC. It translates to CSARSSSGRSYNEQFF.

This clonotype has at least ten counts. The J gene is TRBJ1-2, the V gene TRBV15, with 8 bases fitting TRBD1. V shed 1 base, J shed 6 bases, and the junction held 13 bases outside the gene matches. The germline CDR1 and CDR2 sequences are LNHNV and YYDKDF (reference sequence). The CDR3 totals 17 residues. CDR3 in amino acids: CATSRGRQGFFGDGYTF. The CDR3 DNA reads TGTGCCACCAGCAGAGGCCGACAGGGGTTTTTCGGAGATGGCTACACCTTC.

This rearrangement joins TRBV10-3 to TRBJ2-7; 8 nucleotides match TRBD1. The J segment lost 2 bases and the V segment lost 2 bases, leaving 2 bases of the junction unmatched. The CDR3 runs to 14 residues. CDR1 ENHRY and CDR2 SYGVKD come from the germline V gene. The CDR3 region has the DNA TGTGCCATCAGTGAGGGACAGGGACCCTACGAGCAGTACTTC. It specifies CAISEGQGPYEQYF.

On this clonotype: A read error may explain this, as a much larger clone is one base away. The CDR3 region has the DNA TGTGCCGCCAGCAGAATACTAGCGAAACTCCAAGAGACCCAGTACTTC. Translating it yields CAASRILAKLQETQYF. The V gene is TRBV15, the J gene TRBJ2-5, with TRBD2 matching over 7 bases. The CDR3 sequence is 16 residues long. Germline CDR1 and CDR2: LNHNV and YYDKDF (reference sequence).

The chain is built from TRBV7-9 and TRBJ1-1, with 8 bases that match TRBD1. V gave up 5 bases and J gave up 5 bases; unmatched junction bases: 10. The germline gives CDR1 SEHNR, CDR2 FQNEAQ (reference sequence). The length of the CDR3 is 15 residues. Here the CDR3 reads CASSAQGAWGTEAFF. In DNA form, the CDR3 reads TGTGCCAGCAGCGCGCAGGGGGCGTGGGGAACTGAAGCTTTCTTT.

This clonotype showed up just a few times. This chain links TRBV3-1 with TRBJ2-7, with no clear D. Per the germline V gene, CDR1 is LGHDT and CDR2 is YNNKEL (reference sequence). The CDR3 extends over 17 amino acids. Deletions cut 10 bases from V and 2 bases from J, with 27 bases between. DNA for the CDR3: TGTGCCACCTGCCGCCTTCCAAGTGATGACGGTCCCTACGAGCAGTACTTC. Translated, it gives CATCRLPSDDGPYEQYF.

This clonotype was counted at least ten times. This sequence joins TRBV25-1 and TRBJ2-1, with 8 nucleotides matching TRBD1. This CDR3 region has 16 residues. The V gene's germline CDR1 is MGHDK and CDR2 SYGVNS. The V segment lost 4 bases and the J segment 3 bases; nucleotides outside the gene matches: 8. The CDR3 sequence is CASSASRTGSYNEQFF. The DNA for the CDR3 is TGTGCCAGCAGTGCTTCTAGGACAGGGAGCTACAATGAGCAGTTCTTC.